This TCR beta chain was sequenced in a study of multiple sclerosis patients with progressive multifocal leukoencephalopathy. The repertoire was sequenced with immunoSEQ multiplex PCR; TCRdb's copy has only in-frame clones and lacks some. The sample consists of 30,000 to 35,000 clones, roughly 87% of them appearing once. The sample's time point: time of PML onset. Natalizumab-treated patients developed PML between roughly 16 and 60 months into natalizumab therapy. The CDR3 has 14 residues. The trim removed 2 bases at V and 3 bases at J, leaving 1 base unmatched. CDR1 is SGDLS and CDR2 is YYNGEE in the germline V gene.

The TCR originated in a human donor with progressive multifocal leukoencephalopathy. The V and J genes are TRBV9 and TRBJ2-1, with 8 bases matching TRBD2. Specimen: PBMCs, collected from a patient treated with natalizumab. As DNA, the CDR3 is TGTGCCAGCAGCGTTGGGACTAGCTACAATGAGCAGTTCTTC. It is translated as CASSVGTSYNEQFF.